A single sample is the source of the 21 T cell receptor beta chains below, sequenced in a study of identical twins. Each CDR3 protein gets one entry after TCRdb re-called the 5' RACE reads with MiXCR. The data hold 420,000 or so distinct CDR3 sequences, with roughly 18% observed a single time. Sequencing was done on a sample of naive T cells sorted from blood. The receptors here all came from a man aged 50 or older in good health.

This CDR3 is CASRAGVGQMNTEAFF. The CDR3 DNA is TGTGCCAGTAGGGCCGGGGTGGGACAGATGAACACTGAAGCTTTCTTT. This chain connects TRBV7-9 to TRBJ1-1, with TRBD1 matching over 7 bases. The trim removed 9 bases at V and 0 bases at J, leaving 13 bases unmatched. Germline loops: CDR1 SEHNR, CDR2 FQNEAQ (reference sequence). This CDR3 comprises 16 residues.

This chain uses TRBV20-1 with TRBJ1-5; D not resolved. Germline CDR1 is DFQATT and CDR2 is SNEGSKA (reference sequence). The CDR3 sequence is 13 residues long. Trimming shortened V by 3 bases and J by 9 bases, and 15 bases separated the two germline ends. CDR3 amino acids: CSARDLSGPPQHF. The CDR3 region has the DNA TGCAGTGCTAGGGACTTGAGTGGGCCGCCCCAGCATTTT.

The chain has TRBV6-2 or TRBV6-3 and TRBJ2-7; perhaps TRBD1 as D (5 bases). Trimming stripped 0 bases from V and 0 bases from J, with 9 bases between. This CDR3 contains 15 residues. Germline V gene lookup returns CDR1 MNHEY and CDR2 SVGEGT. The CDR3 is CASSYSQESSYEQYF. As DNA, the CDR3 is TGTGCCAGCAGTTACTCACAGGAGAGCTCCTACGAGCAGTACTTC.

This rearrangement joins TRBV20-1 to TRBJ2-7, with TRBD2 matching 7 bases. The CDR3 loop spans 14 amino acids. CDR1 DFQATT and CDR2 SNEGSKA come from the germline V gene (reference sequence). V was clipped by 5 bases and J by 4 bases; unmatched bases: 11. CDR3 sequence reads: CSADQSGGVYEQYF. CDR3 nucleotide sequence: TGCAGTGCTGATCAAAGTGGGGGGGTATACGAGCAGTACTTC.

This clonotype was counted many times. This chain joins TRBV5-1 and TRBJ1-1, with 9 bases that match TRBD1. The CDR3 length is 13 residues. J lost 4 bases, V lost 9 bases, and 7 bases had no gene match. The germline gives CDR1 SGHRS, CDR2 YFSETQ. For the CDR3, the DNA is TGCGCCACCAAACAGGGGGCGGGCACTGAAGCTTTCTTT. Its protein is CATKQGAGTEAFF.

The sample holds a few counts of this clonotype. The rearrangement links TRBV6-2 or TRBV6-3 to TRBJ2-7; 8 bases line up with TRBD2. The CDR3 has 15 residues. V shed 10 bases and J 6 bases; nucleotides not matched to a gene: 17. CDR1 and CDR2 from the germline V gene are MNHEY and SVGEGT. The chain's CDR3 is CATTDGSGSRSEQYF. The CDR3 DNA is TGTGCCACGACGGATGGGAGCGGGAGTAGGAGCGAGCAGTACTTC.

The rearrangement uses TRBV12-3 or TRBV12-4 and TRBJ2-1; 11 positions agree with TRBD2. J gave up 7 bases and V 3 bases, and 8 bases lay outside the gene matches. The length of the CDR3 is 16 residues. Here the CDR3 reads CASSFWLAGGGNEQFF. The CDR3 DNA is TGTGCCAGCAGTTTCTGGCTAGCGGGAGGTGGAAATGAGCAGTTCTTC.

This clonotype was picked up a small number of times. The rearrangement joins TRBV7-6 to TRBJ2-7, with a tentative D call TRBD1 (6 bases). Trimming pared 5 bases from V and 7 bases from J, leaving 24 bases between. The CDR3 has 16 amino acids. CDR1 and CDR2 from the germline V gene are SGHVS and FNYEAQ. The CDR3 coding sequence is TGTGCCAGCAGCCCTCAGCGGACAGACGCTGTCTGGGAGCAGTACTTC. It encodes CASSPQRTDAVWEQYF.

This clonotype was found a few times. The J gene is TRBJ1-6, the V gene TRBV12-3 or TRBV12-4; D might be TRBD1 (6 bases). Trimming removed 5 bases at V and 6 bases at J, with 17 bases between. CDR3 length: 16 amino acids. CDR3 sequence: CASSLQTGSSNSPLHF. In DNA form, the CDR3 reads TGTGCCAGCAGTCTACAAACAGGGAGTAGTAATTCACCCCTCCACTTT.

The chain has TRBV18 and TRBJ2-1; D not resolved. This CDR3 region has 14 residues. CDR1 KGHSH and CDR2 LQKENI come from the germline V gene. V shed 6 bases and J shed 0 bases, with 9 bases lying between them. This CDR3 is CASSPSYSYNEQFF. Here the CDR3 DNA reads TGTGCCAGCTCTCCGAGCTACTCCTACAATGAGCAGTTCTTC.

This clonotype was detected a few times. The V call is TRBV6-2 or TRBV6-3, the J call TRBJ2-3; perhaps D is TRBD1 or TRBD2 (5 bases each). V lost 5 bases and J lost 2, with 14 bases in between. CDR3 size: 15 residues. Germline assignment: CDR1 MNHEY and CDR2 SVGEGT. The CDR3 sequence is CASSNVVGTTDTQYF. CDR3 bases: TGTGCCAGCAGTAACGTCGTCGGGACCACAGATACGCAGTATTTT.

The chain is built from TRBV7-9 and TRBJ2-3, with D uncertain. V lost 3 bases to trimming and J lost 0 bases, with 7 bases between them. The CDR3 runs to 14 residues. Germline CDR1 reads SEHNR; CDR2 reads FQNEAQ (reference sequence). The CDR3 sequence is CASSFTTSTDTQYF. Written as DNA, the CDR3 is TGTGCCAGCAGCTTTACCACTAGCACAGATACGCAGTATTTT.

This clonotype was counted at least ten times. This sequence joins TRBV5-1 and TRBJ2-1; 7 bases line up with TRBD2. Losses at the gene ends were 0 bases for V and 11 bases for J; bases not matched to a gene: 14. CDR1 is SGHRS and CDR2 is YFSETQ in the germline V gene. This CDR3 spans 16 amino acids. In DNA form, the CDR3 reads TGCGCCAGCAGCTTGGGGGGGGGTGGACTAGTTGAGAAGCAGTTCTTC. The encoded protein is CASSLGGGGLVEKQFF.

The CDR3 reads CASSYSSKLYNEQFF. The CDR3 nucleotides read TGTGCCAGCAGTTACTCGAGTAAACTATACAATGAGCAGTTCTTC. The chain uses TRBV6-5 and TRBJ2-1; D gene uncertain. V dropped 0 bases and J dropped 4 bases, with 10 bases sitting between them. CDR3 length: 15 amino acids. Germline CDR1 and CDR2: MNHEY and SVGAGI.

This clonotype was seen only a few times. This sequence joins TRBV6-4 and TRBJ1-3; no reliable D call. The CDR3 runs 15 residues. The germline gives CDR1 MRHNA, CDR2 SNTAGT. V was clipped by 6 bases and J by 0 bases, with 12 bases between them. In nucleotides, the CDR3 is TGTGCCAGCAGGAACGGAGGTTGCTCTGGAAACACCATATATTTT. Translation gives CASRNGGCSGNTIYF.

This clonotype was found a few times. The genes are TRBV6-5 and TRBJ2-7; 9 bases align to TRBD1. This CDR3 has 16 residues. Germline loops: CDR1 MNHEY, CDR2 SVGAGI. V lost 2 bases and J lost 4; bases outside the gene matches: 9. CDR3 region: CASSYAPGQGDYEQYF. The CDR3 DNA is TGTGCCAGCAGTTACGCTCCGGGACAGGGAGATTACGAGCAGTACTTC.

The V and J genes are TRBV18 and TRBJ2-1; D is uncertain. CDR1 is KGHSH and CDR2 is LQKENI in the germline V gene. This CDR3 has 13 amino acids. Between the trimmed V and J ends, which lost 0 bases and 5 bases, there was a span of 5 bases. CDR3 coding DNA: TGTGCCAGCTCACCACCGATAAACAATGAGCAGTTCTTC. Translation gives CASSPPINNEQFF.

This clonotype turned up a few times. The chain couples TRBV6-2 or TRBV6-3 to TRBJ1-2, with 11 positions matching TRBD1. The CDR3 sequence is 15 residues long. CDR1 is MNHEY, CDR2 SVGEGT, per germline. Trimming removed 8 bases from V and 4 bases from J; junction bases left unmatched: 9. This chain's CDR3 is CASRRGQGAGYGYTF. DNA for the CDR3: TGTGCCAGCCGAAGAGGACAGGGGGCGGGCTATGGCTACACCTTC.

This clonotype was counted at least ten times. The chain employs TRBV6-5 and TRBJ2-6; D ambiguous. Trimming removed 3 bases at V and 4 bases at J, with 13 bases between. CDR1 and CDR2 (germline): MNHEY, SVGAGI. The CDR3 spans 16 residues. The chain's CDR3 is CASSYSVSVGANVLTF. In DNA form, the CDR3 reads TGTGCCAGCAGTTATTCCGTGTCAGTCGGGGCCAACGTCCTGACTTTC.

This clonotype was counted a few times. CDR3 region: CASSPTGRVLQYEQYF. CDR3 DNA sequence: TGTGCCAGCAGCCCGACCGGACGGGTCCTACAATACGAGCAGTACTTC. The chain links TRBV3-1 to TRBJ2-7; no reliable D call. Germline V gene data show CDR1 as LGHDT and CDR2 as YNNKEL (reference sequence). The V and J ends lost 4 bases and 4 bases respectively, with 20 bases between them. This CDR3 spans 16 amino acids.

In this sample, this clonotype turned up many times. The rearrangement joins TRBV7-9 to TRBJ1-1, with a tentative D call TRBD1 (6 bases). Trimming removed 5 bases from V and 1 base from J, with 11 bases in between. Germline assignment: CDR1 SEHNR and CDR2 FQNEAQ (reference sequence). The CDR3 totals 14 residues. The CDR3 sequence is CASSGQQGNTEAFF. The CDR3, as DNA: TGTGCCAGCAGCGGACAACAGGGGAACACTGAAGCTTTCTTT.